The 9 T cell receptor beta chains below all came from one sample that was sequenced in a study of long-term antiretroviral therapy in people with HIV. With survey level as its setting, the immunoSEQ assay was v3.0. The data were produced by immunoSEQ multiplex PCR, yet TCRdb's version contains in-frame clones alone and is incomplete. The sample lists roughly 10,000 clones, approximately 85% occurring once. Sequencing used unsorted PBMCs, obtained 1.8 years after starting antiretroviral therapy. The receptors were gathered from a man aged 35-49 years with HIV.

The chain uses TRBV25-1 and TRBJ2-7; TRBD1 matches at 7 bases. J lost 2 bases, V lost 5 bases, and 9 bases had no gene match. Germline V lookup: CDR1 MGHDK, CDR2 SYGVNS. The CDR3 consists of 15 residues. CDR3 sequence reads: CASSRGGALTYEQYF. The CDR3 nucleotides are TGTGCCAGCAGTAGAGGGGGCGCGTTAACCTACGAGCAGTACTTC.

The sample holds one count of this clone. This rearrangement joins TRBV29-1 to TRBJ2-5; TRBD2 agrees at 14 bases. Judging by the DNA end, TRBJ2-7 fits better; the J call may be wrong. Germline V CDR1 and CDR2: SQVTM, ANQGSEA. The CDR3 has 15 amino acids. The CDR3 region is CSVNGLAGGTYEQYF. CDR3 in DNA: TGCAGCGTCAACGGACTAGCGGGAGGAACCTACGAGCAGTACTTC.

V and J are TRBV4-3 and TRBJ2-7, with 11 bases lining up with TRBD1. The germline V gene has CDR1 LGHNA and CDR2 YSLEER. The CDR3 contains 14 residues. Trimming cost V 4 bases and J 5 bases; bases outside gene matches: 4. The DNA for the CDR3 is TGCGCCAGCAGCCGGGGGACAGGGGGAAACGAGCAGTACTTC. This encodes CASSRGTGGNEQYF.

The chain is built from TRBV11-3 and TRBJ2-3, with TRBD1 identical over 9 bases. This CDR3 contains 19 residues. With V trimmed by 3 bases and J by 4 bases, 17 bases remained unmatched. The germline gives CDR1 SGHNT, CDR2 YENEEA. The CDR3 DNA is TGTGCCAGCAGCTTCGGAGCGAACAGGGGGCCCAACTCGGCAGATACGCAGTATTTT. Protein sequence: CASSFGANRGPNSADTQYF.

The chain combines TRBV6-5 with TRBJ2-1; 7 nucleotides agree with TRBD1. V lost 5 bases, J lost 2 bases, and 6 bases stayed unmatched. The CDR3 extends over 15 amino acids. Germline V lookup: CDR1 MNHEY, CDR2 SVGAGI. CDR3 in amino acids: CASSTTGYPYNEQFF. The CDR3 nucleotides read TGTGCCAGCAGTACGACAGGGTACCCCTACAATGAGCAGTTCTTC.

The V gene is TRBV27, the J gene TRBJ1-2; D gene ambiguous. V lost 2 bases and J 3 bases, leaving 13 bases between the germline ends. Germline V gives CDR1 MNHEY, CDR2 SMNVEV (reference sequence). The CDR3 runs 15 residues. For the CDR3, the DNA is TGTGCCAGCAGTTTAGGTGGGCGGACTCACTATGGCTACACCTTC. Translated, it gives CASSLGGRTHYGYTF.

The chain is built from TRBV18 and TRBJ2-1, with D perhaps TRBD2 (5 bases). The germline V gene has CDR1 KGHSH and CDR2 LQKENI. The V gene lost 1 base and the J gene lost 6 bases, with 13 bases spanning the gap. The CDR3 spans 15 residues. The CDR3 protein is CASSPRLGSLNEQFF. The CDR3 nucleotides are TGTGCCAGCTCACCACGGTTAGGGAGCCTCAATGAGCAGTTCTTC.

The rearrangement uses TRBV14 and TRBJ2-7; D not resolved. The ends were cut back, 2 bases at V and 2 bases at J, with 4 bases in the middle. The length of the CDR3 is 12 residues. CDR1 SGHDN and CDR2 FVKESK come from the germline V gene. CDR3: CASSQIAYEQYF. CDR3 coding DNA: TGTGCCAGCAGCCAAATCGCCTACGAGCAGTACTTC.

This clone was seen once. V gene TRBV6-5 combines with J gene TRBJ2-3, with D maybe TRBD1 (7 bases). CDR3 length equals 14 residues. Germline V gene data show CDR1 as MNHEY and CDR2 as SVGAGI. V was cut by 5 bases and J by 3 bases, with 12 bases left in between. The CDR3 DNA is TGTGCCAGCAGTGCGGGACAGAAAACAGATACGCAGTATTTT. Translation: CASSAGQKTDTQYF.